A selection of T cell receptor beta chains follows, all from one sample in a study of cytomegalovirus exposure and HLA in healthy donors. Data came from immunoSEQ multiplex PCR; TCRdb stores just in-frame clones and leaves some out. The sample shows some 150,000 clones, approximately 90% of them seen only once. The sample consisted of PBMCs. These receptors were obtained from a man aged 18 to 29 in good health and CMV-seronegative. Both conserved end residues are part of each CDR3. The D gene is left open where the match is weak. The size of a clone is reported for some rows only, either as once, few or many, or as a class for expanded clones.

>TRBV9|-|TRBJ2-5|TRBD1
TGTGCCAGCAGCGCCCCGGGACAGGAAGAGACCCAGTACTTC
CASSAPGQEETQYF
>TRBV25-1|-|TRBJ2-7|TRBD1
TGTGCCAGCAGTGGGGACAGGGGAACCTACGAGCAGTACTTC
CASSGDRGTYEQYF
>TRBV7-9|-|TRBJ2-1|-
TGTGCCGGCGAACAGCCTCTCTCCTACAATGAGCAGTTCTTC
CAGEQPLSYNEQFF
>TRBV11-3|-|TRBJ2-5|TRBD2
TGTGCCAGCAGCTTAGATCGCCGGACTAGCGGGAGGGCCCAGGAGACCCAGTACTTC
CASSLDRRTSGRAQETQYF
>TRBV11-2|-|TRBJ2-3|TRBD2
TGTGCCAGCAGACATCCGAGACTAGCGGGGACCGGTAACACAGATACGCAGTATTTT
CASRHPRLAGTGNTDTQYF
>TRBV9|-|TRBJ2-3|TRBD2
TGTGCCAGCAGCGTAGGACTAGCGGGAGATCCGCAGTATTTT
CASSVGLAGDPQYF
>TRBV5-4|-|TRBJ1-1|TRBD1
TGTGCCAGCAGCCAGGGGGCCCGGAACACTGAAGCTTTCTTT
CASSQGARNTEAFF
>TRBV6-6|-|TRBJ1-3|-
TGTGCCTCCCTTGGAAACACCATATATTTT
CASLGNTIYF
>TRBV19|few|TRBJ1-2|-
TGTGCCAGTAGTCTACAGGGTGAGGGAGGCTACACCTTC
CASSLQGEGGYTF
>TRBV7-9|-|TRBJ2-1|-
TGTGCCAGCAGCTTACGGTTAAGCTCCTACAATGAGCAGTTCTTC
CASSLRLSSYNEQFF
>TRBV2|few|TRBJ2-6|-
TGTGCCGGAAGGCAGAGGCACTCTGGGGCCAACGTCCTGACTTTC
CAGRQRHSGANVLTF
>TRBV7-9|-|TRBJ1-2|-
TGTGCCAGCAGCTTAGGGAGTGGGGCCAATGGCTACACCTTC
CASSLGSGANGYTF
>TRBV7-8|-|TRBJ2-3|-
TGTGCCAGCAGCTTAGCGGGGCCCGGGACGCAGTATTTT
CASSLAGPGTQYF
>TRBV19|-|TRBJ2-7|TRBD2
TGTGCCAGTAGTATAAGCGGGGGGGCCTACGAGCAGTACTTC
CASSISGGAYEQYF
>TRBV6-5|-|TRBJ1-5|-
TGTGCCAGCTCCTTGAGACAGGGCAATCAGCCCCAGCATTTT
CASSLRQGNQPQHF
>TRBV19|-|TRBJ2-2|TRBD1
TGTGCCATCCGGAACCCCGGGACAGGAGACACCGGGGAGCTGTTTTTT
CAIRNPGTGDTGELFF
>TRBV11-2|once|TRBJ2-6|TRBD1
TGTGCCACGGGACAGGGCTCTGGGGCCAACGTCCTGACTTTC
CATGQGSGANVLTF
>TRBV1|-|TRBJ2-1|-
TGCACCAGCAGCCAAGATGAACGCGTAGATGAGCAGTTCTTC
CTSSQDERVDEQFF
>TRBV9|-|TRBJ2-4|TRBD2
TGTGCCAGCAGCCCTCGACTAGCGGGGGGGCCGGTTGACAAAAACATTCAGTACTTC
CASSPRLAGGPVDKNIQYF
>TRBV5-1|few|TRBJ2-3|TRBD2
TGCGCCAGCAGCTCCTTCCCTAGCGGGGGGTACTCAGATACGCAGTATTTT
CASSSFPSGGYSDTQYF
>TRBV7-8|-|TRBJ1-1|-
TGTGCCAGCACAGGGGTACAGGCCCTGGCTGGCACTGAAGCTTTCTTT
CASTGVQALAGTEAFF
>TRBV5-1|-|TRBJ2-3|-
TGCGCCAGCAGCTTGGTTGGCGGGGAATTCGCAGATACGCAGTATTTT
CASSLVGGEFADTQYF
>TRBV28|once|TRBJ1-2|-
TGTGCCACCCTAGGAACAACAGGGAATGGCTACACCTTC
CATLGTTGNGYTF
>TRBV27|-|TRBJ2-7|TRBD2
TGTGCCAGCAGGGGTAGCGGGGGTTCCTACGAGCAGTACTTC
CASRGSGGSYEQYF
>TRBV6-4|-|TRBJ2-1|TRBD1
TGTGCCAGCGGACAGGGGGCAAACAATGAGCAGTTCTTC
CASGQGANNEQFF
>TRBV30|-|TRBJ2-7|TRBD1
TGTGCCTGGAGCCCCGGGACAGCTTCGTCCTACGAGCAGTACTTC
CAWSPGTASSYEQYF
>TRBV7-2|-|TRBJ2-1|TRBD2
TGTGCCAGCAGCTGGCGGGAGGGCCTGTTCAATGAGCAGTTCTTC
CASSWREGLFNEQFF
>TRBV21-1|-|TRBJ2-5|-
TGTGCCAGCAGCAAGGCGGGGAGTGGGGAGACCCAGTACTTC
CASSKAGSGETQYF
>TRBV27|-|TRBJ2-1|TRBD2
TGTGCCAGCAGTTTACGCGGGAGGGAGTACAATGAGCAGTTCTTC
CASSLRGREYNEQFF
>TRBV7-9|-|TRBJ2-1|TRBD1
TGTGCCAGCAGCTCCGGGACAGACTCCTACAATGAGCAGTTCTTC
CASSSGTDSYNEQFF
>TRBV7-6|-|TRBJ1-1|-
TGTGCCAGCAGCTTTGGGCAGTCCACTGAAGCTTTCTTT
CASSFGQSTEAFF
>TRBV30|-|TRBJ1-5|-
TGTGCCTGGAGTCATAGCAATCAGCCCCAGCATTTT
CAWSHSNQPQHF
>TRBV5-1|-|TRBJ2-1|TRBD2
TGCGCCAGCAGCTTGGGGACTAGCCCCTACAATGAGCAGTTCTTC
CASSLGTSPYNEQFF
>TRBV4-3|-|TRBJ1-5|-
TGCGCCAGCAGCCAAGAGGCCAATCAGCCCCAGCATTTT
CASSQEANQPQHF
>TRBV7-9|-|TRBJ1-5|-
TGTGCCAGCAGCTTAGATGCGGGTCAGCCCCAGCATTTT
CASSLDAGQPQHF
>TRBV9|-|TRBJ2-1|-
TGTGCCAGCAGCGTAACAGTCTACAATGAGCAGTTCTTC
CASSVTVYNEQFF
>TRBV2|few|TRBJ1-2|-
TGTGCCAGCAGCGCTTCCAGGTTTAGCTACACCTTC
CASSASRFSYTF
>TRBV5-1|once|TRBJ2-3|-
TGCGCCAGCAGCTTGAGGACACCCCCGGGTACAGATACGCAGTATTTT
CASSLRTPPGTDTQYF
>TRBV9|-|TRBJ1-2|-
TGTGCCAGCAGCGTAGAGGAAGGGGTCGGCTACACCTTC
CASSVEEGVGYTF
>TRBV7-9|-|TRBJ2-3|TRBD1
TGTGCCAGCAGCTTGTTTTCGGGACAGGGGGCATTAAACACAGATACGCAGTATTTT
CASSLFSGQGALNTDTQYF
>TRBV29-1|-|TRBJ2-6|-
TGCAGCGTTGAGTTGCGGGGGGACAGCCGCTCTGGGGCCAACGTCCTGACTTTC
CSVELRGDSRSGANVLTF
>TRBV27|-|TRBJ1-5|-
TGTGCCAGCAGTTTAATGGGGAGTAATCAGCCCCAGCATTTT
CASSLMGSNQPQHF
>TRBV10-3|-|TRBJ1-1|-
TGTGCTTCTCTTATGGAAGGGGCTTGGAACACTGAAGCTTTCTTT
CASLMEGAWNTEAFF
>TRBV10-3|few|TRBJ2-1|TRBD2
TGTGCCATCAGTGAGTCCATAGCGGGGAGCTCCTACAATGAGCAGTTCTTC
CAISESIAGSSYNEQFF
>TRBV19|once|TRBJ2-2|TRBD1
TGTGCCAGTAGTAGACGCCGACAGGGGGCAAGGACCGGGGAGCTGTTTTTT
CASSRRRQGARTGELFF
>TRBV19|few|TRBJ1-4|-
TGTGCCAGTAGTATAACAGAGGAAAAACTGTTTTTT
CASSITEEKLFF
>TRBV9|-|TRBJ1-1|TRBD1
TGTGCCAGCAGCAGCGGACAGGGAAGTACTGAAGCTTTCTTT
CASSSGQGSTEAFF
>TRBV27|-|TRBJ2-7|TRBD1
TGTGCCAGCAGTTGGGCCGGGACAGCTTCCTACGAGCAGTACTTC
CASSWAGTASYEQYF
>TRBV11-2|once|TRBJ1-1|-
TGTGCCAGCAGCTTAGGCGCAGGGATGAACACTGAAGCTTTCTTT
CASSLGAGMNTEAFF
>TRBV27|-|TRBJ2-1|TRBD2
TGTGCCAGCACCCTAATGGGACTAGCGGGAGGAAGGTCCCAAAGGGAGCAGTTCTTC
CASTLMGLAGGRSQREQFF
>TRBV9|-|TRBJ2-3|-
TGTGCCAGCAGCGTAGCGTCAGGGGACAACACAGATACGCAGTATTTT
CASSVASGDNTDTQYF
>TRBV10-3|once|TRBJ2-3|TRBD1
TGTGCCATCAGTGAGTCAGGGGGCAAAGATACGCAGTATTTT
CAISESGGKDTQYF
>TRBV6-1|-|TRBJ1-2|-
TGTGCCAGCAGTTCAAGCTACAGGCACTATGGCTACACCTTC
CASSSSYRHYGYTF
>TRBV19|-|TRBJ1-5|-
TGTGCCAGTAGTATCTGGGCCGGGGAAAGCAATCAGCCCCAGCATTTT
CASSIWAGESNQPQHF
>TRBV5-4|-|TRBJ2-3|-
TGTGCCAGCAGCTTGAGGTTGTGGACAAGGGGTTCGGCCGAAGATACGCAGTATTTT
CASSLRLWTRGSAEDTQYF